The present TCR beta chain was sequenced within a study of PD-L1 blockade in urothelial cancer. Libraries were prepared by immunoSEQ multiplex PCR; TCRdb keeps only in-frame clonotypes and omits some of them. The sample shows some 24,000 clones, roughly 84% of them seen only once. CDR1 and CDR2 (germline): SGHTA, FQGNSA. CDR3 length equals 14 residues. V was shortened by 3 bases and J by 6 bases, with 13 bases between the two germline ends. The rearrangement joins TRBV7-2 to TRBJ2-3; TRBD2 is a possible D gene (6 bases). The material was PBMCs, obtained around atezolizumab (anti-PD-L1) treatment. This sequence was found in a man aged 65 to 85 with urothelial cancer. CDR3 in amino acids: CASSFNGGIDTQYF. CDR3 in DNA: TGTGCCAGCAGCTTTAACGGCGGGATCGATACGCAGTATTTT.